This entry features one T cell receptor (beta chain) sequence. The antigen it binds to is not known. Per-base qualities were not stored, and no clone one base away is much larger. This entry belongs to a study of blood T cell repertoires in COVID-19 (dated by TCRdb to 2020 to 2021). The study in broad terms: Samples from collaborators originated in the United States, Italy and Spain and spanned both the acute and convalescent phases of COVID-19. The sample metadata nearly always contained a de-identified subject ID, COVID-19 status, age in years and sex. The prospective study material was composed of cDNA or gDNA derived from T cells, B-cell-depleted T cells, or PBMCs. Samples were obtained from the ongoing ImmuneRACE study (first 160 participants) and from 1,254 subjects provided by 6 global collaborators. The dataset comprised deeply sampled blood TCRbeta repertoires from subjects exposed to, actively infected with, or recovered from COVID-19. The repertoires were made available in a free public database intended to serve as a resource for research on the immune response to SARS-CoV-2. Where HLA class I and class II types were available, the types were taken from metadata supplied by the sample provider, not from assay-based typing.

Trimming takes 6 bases from V and 0 bases from J, and the germline ends sit 20 bases apart. The germline V gene (reference sequence) gives CDR1 as GTSNPN and CDR2 as SVGIG. The CDR3 goes from the cysteine to the phenylalanine over 17 residues. This entry keeps only the CDR3 DNA: 51 bases, framed from base 1. In the prospective study, participants were roughly 18 to 100 years old, resided in under 30 geographic areas of the United States, and were enrolled through a virtual design. To assign participants to cohorts, the prospective study relied on clinical history that participants themselves reported in a screening survey and a study questionnaire. Each participant in the prospective study had whole blood, serum and a nasopharyngeal or oropharyngeal swab collected by mobile phlebotomists. Prospective study participants could optionally give additional blood draws and questionnaires over an approximately two-month period. Prospective study blood samples were shipped either frozen or at room temperature before DNA extraction.

General findings and caveats noted by the study authors: The amount of clinical and demographic metadata varied by source and participant and was provided uncurated.

TCRbeta CDR3 regions were amplified from genomic DNA using the immunoSEQ Assay, a bias-controlled multiplex PCR. Concerning the study's data processing: Nucleated cell counts per sample were estimated from amplification of reference gene primers within the assay. Sequence reads were collapsed and filtered to measure the absolute abundance of every unique TCRbeta CDR3 rearrangement. Productive Simpson clonality was computed per sample as the square root of Simpson's diversity index over productive rearrangements. TCRdb re-hosts the immuneACCESS table, in-frame sequences only. Its copies lack some clones; in the studies checked, an unresolved V gene accounts for under half of them, and the cause for the rest is not known. V and J calls and clone size come straight from that table; D and trimming were deduced from the DNA. The sample table contains 190,000 or so clones; only one count was recorded for approximately 90% of them. The top ten constitute about a tenth of the sample.

This TCR was recovered from a man younger than 30 with acute COVID-19. Input material: PBMCs or T cells enriched from blood (not recorded which). Recombination connected TRBV30 to TRBJ2-2; the best D guess is TRBD1, with 6 bases matching. The bases read TGTGCCTGTCAAGTCGACCGAGGGGGATCGAACACCGGGGAGCTGTTTTTT. The resulting protein is CACQVDRGGSNTGELFF.